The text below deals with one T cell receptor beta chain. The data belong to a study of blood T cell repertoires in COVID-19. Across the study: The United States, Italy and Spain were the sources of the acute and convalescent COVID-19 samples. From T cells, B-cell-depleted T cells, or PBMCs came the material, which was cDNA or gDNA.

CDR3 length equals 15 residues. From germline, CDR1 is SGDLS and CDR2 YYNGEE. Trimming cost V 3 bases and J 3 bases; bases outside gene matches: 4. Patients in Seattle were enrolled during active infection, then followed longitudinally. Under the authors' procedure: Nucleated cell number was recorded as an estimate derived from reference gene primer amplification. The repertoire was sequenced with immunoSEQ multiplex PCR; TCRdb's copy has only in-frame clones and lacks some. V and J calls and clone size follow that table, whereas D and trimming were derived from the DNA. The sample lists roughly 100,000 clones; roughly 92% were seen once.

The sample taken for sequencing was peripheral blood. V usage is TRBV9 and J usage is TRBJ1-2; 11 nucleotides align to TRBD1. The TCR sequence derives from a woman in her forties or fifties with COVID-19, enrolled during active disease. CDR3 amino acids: CASSGGDRGDYGYTF. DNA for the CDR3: TGTGCCAGCAGCGGAGGGGACAGGGGGGACTATGGCTACACCTTC.